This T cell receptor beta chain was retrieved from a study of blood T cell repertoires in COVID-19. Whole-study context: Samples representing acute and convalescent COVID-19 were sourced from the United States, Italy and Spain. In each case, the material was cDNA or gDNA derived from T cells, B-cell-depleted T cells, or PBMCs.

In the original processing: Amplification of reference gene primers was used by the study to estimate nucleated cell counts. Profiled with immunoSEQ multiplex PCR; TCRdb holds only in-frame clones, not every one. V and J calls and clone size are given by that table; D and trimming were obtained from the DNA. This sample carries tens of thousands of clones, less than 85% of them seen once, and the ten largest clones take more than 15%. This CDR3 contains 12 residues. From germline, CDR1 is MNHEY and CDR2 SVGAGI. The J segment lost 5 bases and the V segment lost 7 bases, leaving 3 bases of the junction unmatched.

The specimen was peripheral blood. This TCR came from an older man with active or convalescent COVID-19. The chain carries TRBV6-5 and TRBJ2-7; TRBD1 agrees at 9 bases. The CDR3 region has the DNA TGTGCCAGCACCGGGACAGGGCACGAGCAGTACTTC. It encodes CASTGTGHEQYF.